Included here is one T cell receptor (beta chain) sequence, with context. This sample is part of a study of shared clonotypes between healthy human individuals. V lost 2 bases and J lost 1, with 15 bases in between. Per germline, CDR1 SGHNT and CDR2 YYREEE (reference sequence). There are 16 residues in the CDR3. Produced via immunoSEQ multiplex PCR; TCRdb's table is partial and in-frame only. This sample has approximately 340,000 clones; around four fifths occur once, and the top ten carry more than 9%. The sequence was obtained from a man aged 25-40 years in good health. The material sequenced was memory CD4+ T cells sorted from blood. Subset in this sample: CD45RA-negative fraction. V is TRBV5-4 and J is TRBJ2-5; D perhaps matches TRBD2 (5 bases). CDR3 region: CASSFSSGRSQETQYF. CDR3 in DNA: TGTGCCAGCAGCTTTTCCAGTGGGAGATCCCAAGAGACCCAGTACTTC.